The sequence of this T cell receptor (beta chain) was determined in a study of T-cell memory formation after mild COVID-19. From the 5' RACE reads, TCRdb called clonotypes with MiXCR, one entry per CDR3 protein. This sample has 220,000 or so distinct CDR3 sequences, with 9.5% found just once. This TCR derives from a young man who had mild COVID-19 (a few samples of this study predate the infection). Cell type and time point are not known. The sequenced sample was PBMCs or a T cell subset sorted from them (not recorded which).

The CDR3 region is CASASGQGDTEAFF. CDR3 coding DNA: TGTGCCAGCGCCTCGGGACAGGGGGACACTGAAGCTTTCTTT. The rearrangement uses TRBV28 and TRBJ1-1, with 11 bases that match TRBD1. CDR3 length: 14 residues. The J segment lost 3 bases and the V segment lost 8 bases, leaving 5 bases of the junction unmatched. CDR1 and CDR2 (germline): MDHEN, SYDVKM.